This is a list of T cell receptor beta chains from one sample in a study of blood T cell repertoires in COVID-19. Repertoires were generated with immunoSEQ multiplex PCR, while TCRdb's copy carries only in-frame clones and drops some. The sample carries about 210,000 clones, roughly four fifths recorded once. The material sequenced was PBMCs or T cells enriched from blood (not recorded which). All receptors derive from a man aged 35-49 years who had recovered from COVID-19. The CDR3 runs from the conserved cysteine through the conserved F or W. The D gene is left open where the match is weak. Expanded clones get a size class; other rows say once, few or many, or leave the size out.

TRBV4-1	-	TRBJ1-2	TRBD1	CASSQAPLDRVGGYTF	TGCGCCAGCAGCCAAGCCCCCTTGGACAGGGTGGGTGGCTACACCTTC
TRBV19	-	TRBJ1-1	-	CASSSFIGRVNTEAFF	TGTGCCAGTAGTTCCTTCATAGGGCGGGTGAACACTGAAGCTTTCTTT
TRBV5-1	-	TRBJ1-6	-	CASSLTGDNSPLHF	TGCGCCAGCAGCTTGACAGGCGACAATTCACCCCTCCACTTT
TRBV24-1	-	TRBJ2-4	-	CATSDVRGAKNIQYF	TGTGCCACCAGTGATGTCCGCGGCGCCAAAAACATTCAGTACTTC
TRBV3-1/TRBV3-2	once	TRBJ2-3	-	CASSQDRWDTQYF	TGTGCCAGCAGCCAAGATCGGTGGGATACGCAGTATTTT
TRBV7-8	-	TRBJ2-5	-	CASSLQIGEFAQYF	TGTGCCAGCAGCTTACAAATTGGAGAGTTTGCCCAGTACTTC
TRBV10-3	-	TRBJ1-1	TRBD1	CAISTTGGQNTEAFF	TGTGCCATCAGTACTACAGGGGGCCAGAACACTGAAGCTTTCTTT
TRBV6-5	-	TRBJ2-7	-	CASSYSQGSEQYF	TGTGCCAGCAGTTACTCACAGGGAAGCGAGCAGTACTTC
TRBV5-1	-	TRBJ1-4	-	CASSTGTTATNEKLFF	TGCGCCAGCAGCACAGGGACAACTGCAACTAATGAAAAACTGTTTTTT
TRBV30	few	TRBJ2-1	TRBD2	CAWSVLSGAQGQFF	TGTGCCTGGAGTGTCCTTAGCGGGGCCCAGGGGCAGTTCTTC
TRBV18	few	TRBJ2-7	TRBD1	CASSTGQVYEQYF	TGTGCCAGCTCAACCGGACAGGTCTACGAGCAGTACTTC
TRBV19	-	TRBJ1-2	TRBD1	CASTQTLGTGCTF	TGTGCCAGTACCCAAACCCTCGGGACAGGGTGCACCTTC
TRBV7-8	-	TRBJ1-1	-	CASSYRQTPEAFF	TGTGCCAGCAGCTACCGACAGACACCTGAAGCTTTCTTT
TRBV27	once	TRBJ2-7	-	CASSSQGVLSNEQYF	TGTGCCAGCAGTTCACAGGGCGTACTTTCGAATGAGCAGTACTTC
TRBV15	-	TRBJ1-5	-	CATSRDEGGNQPQHF	TGTGCCACCAGCAGAGATGAGGGCGGCAATCAGCCCCAGCATTTT
TRBV18	-	TRBJ1-2	-	CASSPQEGHYGYTF	TGTGCCAGCTCACCACAGGAGGGTCACTATGGCTACACCTTC